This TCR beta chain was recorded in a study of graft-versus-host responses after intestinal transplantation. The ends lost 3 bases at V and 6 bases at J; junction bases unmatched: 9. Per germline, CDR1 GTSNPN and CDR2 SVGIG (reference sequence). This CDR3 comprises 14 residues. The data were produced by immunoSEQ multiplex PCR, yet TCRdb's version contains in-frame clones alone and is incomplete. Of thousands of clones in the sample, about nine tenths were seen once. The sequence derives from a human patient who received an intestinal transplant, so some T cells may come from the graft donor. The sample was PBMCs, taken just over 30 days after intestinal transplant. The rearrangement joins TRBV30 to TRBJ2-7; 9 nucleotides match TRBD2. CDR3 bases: TGTGCCTGGAGGGACGGGACTAGCTCCCTCGAGCAGTACTTC. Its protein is CAWRDGTSSLEQYF.